A selection of T cell receptor beta chains follows, all from one sample in a study of OX40 agonist ivuxolimab in advanced cancers. Method: immunoSEQ multiplex PCR; TCRdb's copy keeps in-frame clones and lacks some. The repertoire holds about 55,000 clones, roughly 86% seen once, with roughly 13% in the top ten. The material sequenced was CD4+ or CD8+ T cells sorted from blood, taken in a trial of the OX40 agonist ivuxolimab. Source of these receptors: an adult with an advanced solid tumor such as melanoma, head and neck, liver or kidney cancer. Each CDR3 is given with its conserved first and last residue. D genes are given only for firm matches. Rows may omit the clone size; those that give it use once, few, many or a size class.

j_gene,abundance,d_gene,v_gene,CDR3nt,CDR3aa
TRBJ2-2,NA,NA,TRBV18,TGTGCCAGCTCACCATACGGGTTCGACACCGGGGAGCTGTTTTTT,CASSPYGFDTGELFF
TRBJ2-1,NA,NA,TRBV6-5,TGTGCCAGCAGTTACGGGTGGGACAATGAGCAGTTCTTC,CASSYGWDNEQFF
TRBJ1-2,NA,NA,TRBV19,TGTGCCAGTAGTATTGACAGTAACTATGGCTACACCTTC,CASSIDSNYGYTF
TRBJ2-2,NA,TRBD2,TRBV18,TGTGCCAGCTCACCAGAGCGGGAGCCCGGGGAGCTGTTTTTT,CASSPEREPGELFF
TRBJ2-4,NA,TRBD1,TRBV14,TGTGCCAGCAGCCAGCTAGGGGGCGTCAAAAACATTCAGTACTTC,CASSQLGGVKNIQYF
TRBJ2-7,NA,TRBD2,TRBV11-2,TGTGCCAGCAGTTTGCGAGGACTAGTGTCGTCCGAGCAGTACTTC,CASSLRGLVSSEQYF
TRBJ1-2,NA,TRBD1,TRBV29-1,TGCAGCGTTGCGGGACAGGGGGCTAATGGCTACACCTTC,CSVAGQGANGYTF
TRBJ1-5,NA,NA,TRBV19,TGTGCCAGTAGTCCAATTTCAGGGAGCAATCAGCCCCAGCATTTT,CASSPISGSNQPQHF
TRBJ2-7,NA,TRBD2,TRBV11-2,TGTGCCAGCAGCTCCCAGACTAGCAGCCACGAGCAGTACTTC,CASSSQTSSHEQYF
TRBJ1-3,NA,TRBD1,TRBV6-5,TGTGCCAGCACCCGGGGACAGGGTGGAAACACCATATATTTT,CASTRGQGGNTIYF
TRBJ2-3,NA,TRBD1,TRBV11-2,TGTGCCAGCAGCTTAGATCTAAGGGGACAGGGAAGTACTTATACGCAGTATTTT,CASSLDLRGQGSTYTQYF
TRBJ2-7,NA,TRBD1,TRBV19,TGTGCCAGTAGTATCCAGGGGGATTCCTACGAGCAGTACTTC,CASSIQGDSYEQYF
TRBJ2-3,NA,NA,TRBV2,TGTGCCAGCAGTCCCACGGGAGATACGCAGTATTTT,CASSPTGDTQYF
TRBJ1-2,NA,NA,TRBV14,TGTGCCAGCAGCCAAGGTGCGGGCGCAAGCTATGGCTACACCTTC,CASSQGAGASYGYTF
TRBJ1-2,NA,NA,TRBV5-4,TGTGCCAGCAGCTTGGAGTGGGGGCGAAGGTATGGCTACACCTTC,CASSLEWGRRYGYTF
TRBJ2-2,NA,TRBD1,TRBV18,TGTGCCAGCTCCGCCCGGCAGGGGGCCGGCACCGGGGAGCTGTTTTTT,CASSARQGAGTGELFF
TRBJ2-7,NA,NA,TRBV2,TGTGCCAGCAGTGTTCTCAGGGCTAACGAGCAGTACTTC,CASSVLRANEQYF
TRBJ2-3,NA,NA,TRBV2,TGTGCCAGCAGCGTGACCGACGCAGATACGCAGTATTTT,CASSVTDADTQYF
TRBJ1-1,NA,TRBD1,TRBV5-1,TGCGCCACCGGGACAGGGCTTAGGGACACTGAAGCTTTCTTT,CATGTGLRDTEAFF
TRBJ2-3,NA,TRBD2,TRBV7-2,TGTGCCAGCAGCCCTAAAGCGGGATGGGGAGATACGCAGTATTTT,CASSPKAGWGDTQYF
TRBJ2-7,NA,TRBD2,TRBV27,TGTGCCAGCAGGGGGACTAGGGACGGTCGTGGGCAGTACTTC,CASRGTRDGRGQYF
TRBJ2-7,NA,NA,TRBV5-1,TGCGCCAGCAGCATGGACGACCTCTCGCCTTACGAGCAGTACTTC,CASSMDDLSPYEQYF
TRBJ2-5,NA,NA,TRBV21-1,NA,CASSKVGLGATQYF
TRBJ1-2,NA,NA,TRBV19,TGTGCCAGTAGTATCACCGGATTCTATGGCTACACCTTC,CASSITGFYGYTF
TRBJ2-2,few,NA,TRBV19,TGTGCCAGTACAAACCGCCCCACGCTAGGCAACGGGGAGCTGTTTTTT,CASTNRPTLGNGELFF
TRBJ1-1,NA,NA,TRBV6-4,TGTGCCAGCATTTTTCCCGGGGGCACTGAAGCTTTCTTT,CASIFPGGTEAFF
TRBJ1-4,NA,NA,TRBV28,TGTGCCAGCAGATACGGGGGAGGGTGGGCAACTAATGAAAAACTGTTTTTT,CASRYGGGWATNEKLFF
TRBJ2-2,NA,TRBD1,TRBV2,TGTGCCAGCGGCCGACAGGGCGGGACCGGGGAGCTGTTTTTT,CASGRQGGTGELFF
TRBJ2-5,NA,NA,TRBV28,TGTGCCAGCAGAGAGGGGCGGGAGACCCAGTACTTC,CASREGRETQYF
TRBJ1-2,NA,TRBD1,TRBV10-3,TGTGCCATCAGTGAGCAGGGACAGGGCCGTGGCTACACCTTC,CAISEQGQGRGYTF
TRBJ2-2,NA,TRBD2,TRBV2,TGTGCCAGCAGCATTAGCGGGAGGGGCACCGGGGAGCTGTTTTTT,CASSISGRGTGELFF
TRBJ2-3,NA,NA,TRBV7-6,TGTGCCAGCAGCTCACCGGGACTGGGGGCAGATACGCAGTATTTT,CASSSPGLGADTQYF
TRBJ1-5,NA,NA,TRBV19,TGTGCCAGTAGTATTTGGCAGGGAACGCACTATAGCAATCAGCCCCAGCATTTT,CASSIWQGTHYSNQPQHF
TRBJ1-5,once,NA,TRBV4-1,TGCGCCAGCAGCCCCCCGTGGGATAGCAATCAGCCCCAGCATTTT,CASSPPWDSNQPQHF
TRBJ2-2,NA,NA,TRBV28,TGTGCCAGCAAAGTGGACAGCTCCGGGGAGCTGTTTTTT,CASKVDSSGELFF
TRBJ2-5,NA,TRBD1,TRBV23-1,TGCGCCAGCAGTCACCAGGACAGGGGGCCAGAGACCCAGTACTTC,CASSHQDRGPETQYF
TRBJ2-7,NA,TRBD2,TRBV7-9,TGTGCCAGCAGCCCTCCCTGGCTAGCGGGAGTGCCCCTCTCCTACGAGCAGTACTTC,CASSPPWLAGVPLSYEQYF
TRBJ1-2,NA,NA,TRBV5-1,TGCGCCAGCAGCTGGGAACCGGGACGTCCTAGCTACACCTTC,CASSWEPGRPSYTF
TRBJ1-2,NA,NA,TRBV30,TGTGCCTGGACGCGGTCTCACTATGGCTACACCTTC,CAWTRSHYGYTF
TRBJ2-1,once,NA,TRBV5-1,TGCGCCAGCAGGCAGACTAGCTCCTACAATGAGCAGTTCTTC,CASRQTSSYNEQFF
TRBJ2-5,NA,NA,TRBV10-2,TGCGCCAGCACCCCTCGCGCAGGGAGCAAGACCCAGTACTTC,CASTPRAGSKTQYF
TRBJ2-3,NA,NA,TRBV5-8,TGTGCCAGCAGCTTGGTGCGGGGAGGCACAGATACGCAGTATTTT,CASSLVRGGTDTQYF
TRBJ2-3,NA,TRBD1,TRBV11-1,TGTGCCAGCAGCTCCAGGACAGGGCCCACAGATACGCAGTATTTT,CASSSRTGPTDTQYF
TRBJ2-7,NA,NA,TRBV6-5,TGTGCCAGCACCCAAAACTACGAGCAGTACTTC,CASTQNYEQYF
TRBJ2-2,NA,NA,TRBV7-9,TGTGCCAGCAGCTTAGTTGGGGACACCGGGGAGCTGTTTTTT,CASSLVGDTGELFF
TRBJ2-5,NA,NA,TRBV19,TGTGCCAGTAGACTCGGTCGGGGGACAAAACAAGAGACCCAGTACTTC,CASRLGRGTKQETQYF
TRBJ2-1,NA,TRBD2,TRBV2,TGTGCCAGCAGTGAAGGACTAGCGGGACCCTACAATGAGCAGTTCTTC,CASSEGLAGPYNEQFF
TRBJ1-5,NA,NA,TRBV21-1,TGTGCCAGCAGCTCTCACGAGGGGAATTATAGCAATCAGCCCCAGCATTTT,CASSSHEGNYSNQPQHF